Presented here are 20 T cell receptor beta chains from one specimen sequenced in a study of T-cell reconstitution after alpha-beta-depleted transplantation in children. The TCRbeta library incorporated unique molecular identifiers. MiXCR, applied by TCRdb to the PCR reads, yields one record per CDR3 protein. The sample includes about 200,000 distinct CDR3 sequences, 14% to 15% of them seen just once. This specimen consisted of PBMCs from the stem cell graft donor, obtained from the stem cell graft. The receptors here all came from a human donor who donated a stem cell graft to a child with acute lymphoblastic leukemia.

This clonotype occurred many times. The DNA for the CDR3 is TGTGCCAGCAGCTCCTGGGCTAGCGGCACAGATACGCAGTATTTT. As protein: CASSSWASGTDTQYF. The chain has TRBV7-9 and TRBJ2-3; D may be TRBD2 (6 bases). Germline lookup yields CDR1 SEHNR and CDR2 FQNEAQ (reference sequence). The CDR3 loop spans 15 amino acids. The V gene lost 4 bases and the J gene lost 1 base, with 12 bases spanning the gap. Supplemented by reference TRBV7-9 and TRBJ2-3, the full variable domain reads DTGVSQNPRHKITKRGQNVTFRCDPISEHNRLYWYRQTLGQGPEFLTYFQNEAQLEKSRLLSDRFSAERPKGSFSTLEIQRTEQGDSAMYLCASSSWASGTDTQYFGPGTRLTVL.

This clonotype was detected many times. This rearrangement joins TRBV11-2 to TRBJ2-1; D is possibly TRBD1 (5 bases). Germline CDR1 and CDR2: SGHAT and FQNNGV. This CDR3 spans 12 amino acids. Trimming shortened V by 5 bases and J by 11 bases, and 13 bases separated the two germline ends. CDR3 loop: CASSLPVGQQFF. Written as DNA, the CDR3 is TGTGCCAGCAGCCTGCCGGTGGGGCAGCAGTTCTTC.

The gene calls are TRBV5-4 and TRBJ2-4; 9 bases fit TRBD1. The CDR3 is made up of 19 amino acids. CDR1 and CDR2 from the germline V gene are SGHNT and YYREEE (reference sequence). V shed 0 bases and J 0 bases; nucleotides not matched to a gene: 10. CDR3 sequence (DNA): TGTGCCAGCAGCTTGGCGGGACAGGGTGAGGGCATAGCCAAAAACATTCAGTACTTC. Encoded protein: CASSLAGQGEGIAKNIQYF.

Ten or more counts support this clonotype. The conserved phenylalanine or tryptophan normally closing the CDR3 is absent here, so this likely arose from a read error. No DNA is shown, since the ends of the CDR3 on it are uncertain; the CDR3 is the one TCRdb lists. The V call is TRBV6-5, the J call TRBJ2-7; no check of the table's D call, TRBD2, against the DNA was made. Germline CDR1 MNHEY, CDR2 SVGAGI. The CDR3 length is 14 residues, termini included. This chain's CDR3 is CASSVLVRDSDLDL.

This clonotype turned up a few times. V and J are TRBV5-6 and TRBJ1-1; the match to TRBD1 covers 9 bases. The length of the CDR3 is 16 residues. The germline V gene encodes CDR1 SGHDT and CDR2 YYEEEE. The V segment lost 2 bases and the J segment 6 bases; nucleotides outside the gene matches: 11. CDR3 sequence: CASSFLSGQGVAEAFF. For the CDR3, the DNA is TGTGCCAGCAGCTTTTTGTCGGGACAGGGTGTCGCTGAAGCTTTCTTT.

This clonotype was seen repeatedly, ten times or more. This chain uses TRBV14 with TRBJ2-7, with 13 nucleotides matching TRBD2. J lost 7 bases, V lost 4 bases, and 4 bases had no gene match. This CDR3 region has 14 residues. Germline CDR1 and CDR2: SGHDN and FVKESK. The chain's CDR3 is CASSPGTSGIEQYF. In DNA, the CDR3 is TGTGCCAGCAGCCCTGGGACTAGCGGGATAGAGCAGTACTTC. The full variable domain, rest sourced from reference TRBV14 and TRBJ2-7, is EAGVTQFPSHSVIEKGQTVTLRCDPISGHDNLYWYRRVMGKEIKFLLHFVKESKQDESGMPNNRFLAERTGGTYSTLKVQPAELEDSGVYFCASSPGTSGIEQYFGPGTRLTVT.

In this sample, this clonotype turned up many times. J is TRBJ2-5 and V is TRBV12-3 or TRBV12-4, with a weak D call TRBD1 (8 bases). The CDR3 sequence is 15 residues long. V dropped 3 bases and J dropped 2 bases, with 13 bases sitting between them. DNA for the CDR3: TGTGCCAGCAGTTTTAACAGGGGGGGACAAGAGACCCAGTACTTC. Amino acid sequence: CASSFNRGGQETQYF.

This clonotype was counted at least ten times. This rearrangement joins TRBV4-1 to TRBJ1-1, with 9 bases lining up with TRBD1. CDR3 size: 15 residues. With V trimmed by 1 base and J by 7 bases, 7 bases remained unmatched. CDR1 MGHRA and CDR2 YSYEKL come from the germline V gene. CDR3 region: CASSQVVGTGFEAFF. CDR3 sequence (DNA): TGCGCCAGCAGCCAAGTAGTCGGGACAGGGTTTGAAGCTTTCTTT.

At least ten counts were recorded for this clonotype. The chain uses TRBV7-9 and TRBJ1-4; no clear D. The CDR3 extends over 13 amino acids. Deletions cut 5 bases from V and 8 bases from J, with 12 bases between. From germline, CDR1 is SEHNR and CDR2 FQNEAQ (reference sequence). The DNA for the CDR3 is TGTGCCAGCAGCCCATGGACGCAGGAAAAACTGTTTTTT. Translating it yields CASSPWTQEKLFF.

This clonotype was picked up many times. V and J are TRBV6-5 and TRBJ2-3; 10 bases are a match to TRBD2. Looked up from germline, CDR1 is MNHEY and CDR2 is SVGAGI. After removal of 3 bases from V and 4 bases from J, the junction contained 7 bases not matched to a gene. This CDR3 has 16 amino acids. The DNA for the CDR3 is TGTGCCAGCAGTTATGTCCCTAGCGGGAGATCAGATACGCAGTATTTT. It encodes CASSYVPSGRSDTQYF.

This clonotype was detected many times. The chain has TRBV7-9 and TRBJ1-2; D not resolved. Germline loops: CDR1 SEHNR, CDR2 FQNEAQ (reference sequence). The germline V and J ends were trimmed by 1 base and 7 bases, with 4 bases remaining between them. The CDR3 runs to 11 residues. The CDR3 loop is CASSLGAGYTF. Written as DNA, the CDR3 is TGTGCCAGCAGCTTAGGGGCTGGCTACACCTTC. The whole variable domain, remainder taken from reference TRBV7-9 and TRBJ1-2, is DTGVSQNPRHKITKRGQNVTFRCDPISEHNRLYWYRQTLGQGPEFLTYFQNEAQLEKSRLLSDRFSAERPKGSFSTLEIQRTEQGDSAMYLCASSLGAGYTFGSGTRLTVV.

This clonotype was observed many times. V and J are TRBV11-1 and TRBJ1-2; no clear D gene. The germline V and J ends were trimmed by 1 base and 7 bases, with 16 bases remaining between them. There are 15 residues in the CDR3. CDR1 is SGHAT and CDR2 is FQDESV in the germline V gene (reference sequence). The CDR3 DNA follows: TGTGCCAGCAGCTTAGACCCGGCTCGGATCTCTGGCTACACCTTC. Protein: CASSLDPARISGYTF.

This clonotype has at least ten counts. The gene calls are TRBV12-3 or TRBV12-4 and TRBJ2-4; D assignment may be TRBD1 or TRBD2 (5 bases each). V lost 7 bases to trimming and J lost 7 bases, with 14 bases between them. The CDR3 length is 13 residues. The CDR3 DNA follows: TGTGCCAGCACCCGCCGGGGCCGGAACATTCAGTACTTC. Encoded protein: CASTRRGRNIQYF.

This clonotype was seen a few times. The chain uses TRBV12-3 or TRBV12-4 and TRBJ1-1, with TRBD1 as a possible D gene (6 bases). The CDR3 consists of 17 residues. The V gene lost 6 bases and the J gene lost 0 bases, with 20 bases spanning the gap. CDR3 sequence: CASRPRLGGRMNTEAFF. The CDR3 DNA reads as TGTGCCAGCAGACCGCGACTGGGGGGGCGAATGAACACTGAAGCTTTCTTT.

This clonotype has a count of ten or more. This chain joins TRBV7-8 and TRBJ1-1; 10 bases align to TRBD1. Germline values: CDR1 SGHVS, CDR2 FQNEAQ. With V trimmed by 5 bases and J by 3 bases, 6 bases remained unmatched. The CDR3 consists of 15 residues. The CDR3 reads CASSPRTGGDTEAFF. CDR3 nucleotides: TGTGCCAGCAGCCCTAGGACAGGGGGGGACACTGAAGCTTTCTTT.

The chain combines TRBV19 with TRBJ2-7, with no clear D. V lost 3 bases and J 0 bases, leaving 15 bases between the germline ends. Germline V gives CDR1 LNHDA, CDR2 SQIVND (reference sequence). The CDR3 is 16 residues long. The chain's CDR3 is CASSIGERWGSYEQYF. The DNA of the CDR3 is TGTGCCAGTAGTATTGGCGAGCGATGGGGCTCCTACGAGCAGTACTTC.

This clonotype was seen at least ten times. The junction does not match germline at one end; this may be a read error. V gene TRBV11-1 combines with J gene TRBJ2-5; the D is unclear. The CDR3 is 11 amino acids. Germline values: CDR1 SGHAT, CDR2 FQDESV (reference sequence). CDR3 region: CASSRDLSVDF. CDR3 DNA: TGTGCCAGCAGCCGCGATCTTTCGGTGGACTTC.

With respect to this clonotype: One end of the junction is discordant with germline, which a read error may explain. The rearrangement links TRBV5-5 to TRBJ1-1; tentative D call: TRBD1 (5 bases). Germline V lookup: CDR1 SGHKS, CDR2 YYEKEE (reference sequence). The CDR3 totals 14 residues. CDR3 DNA: TGTGCCAGCAGCTTGGATGGGGGGGATACTGACGCTTTCTTT. Translation gives CASSLDGGDTDAFF.

The chain combines TRBV5-4 with TRBJ1-1; maybe TRBD1 (5 bases). This CDR3 is 15 amino acids long. The germline V gene encodes CDR1 SGHNT and CDR2 YYREEE (reference sequence). The V and J ends lost 10 bases and 0 bases respectively, with 19 bases between them. CDR3 sequence reads: CAYLGGGILNTEAFF. CDR3 nucleotides: TGTGCCTATTTGGGGGGGGGGATTTTGAACACTGAAGCTTTCTTT.

This clonotype has a count of ten or more. The J gene is TRBJ1-2, the V gene TRBV29-1; D call uncertain. CDR3 length: 12 residues. Germline V gene sequence: CDR1 SQVTM, CDR2 ANQGSEA. Trimming took off 4 bases at V and 4 bases at J, with 10 bases between the two ends. The CDR3, as DNA: TGCAGCGTTGTAAGCCCTTTCTATGGCTACACCTTC. Translating it yields CSVVSPFYGYTF. Combining the CDR3 with reference TRBV29-1 and TRBJ1-2 gives the whole variable domain SAVISQKPSRDICQRGTSLTIQCQVDSQVTMMFWYRQQPGQSLTLIATANQGSEATYESGFVIDKFPISRPNLTFSTLTVSNMSPEDSSIYLCSVVSPFYGYTFGSGTRLTVV.